A selection of T cell receptor beta chains follows, all from one sample in a study of blood T cells in healthy people across ages. TCRdb fed the 5' RACE reads into MiXCR, producing one record per CDR3 protein. The repertoire includes 500,000 to 650,000 distinct CDR3 sequences, 27% of them detected once, and 3% to 4% sits in the top ten. This sample was also put to use in a study of T cells of mothers and their children.

Input material: blood. These receptors originate from a boy between 2 and 10 years old in good health. Each CDR3 is given with its conserved first and last residue. A D gene is named only where the DNA matches it firmly. Part of the rows lack a size; the others show once, few, many or a class for expanded clones.

DNA | CDR3 | J | V | size | D
TGTGCTAGTGGTTTGGTACTCAGGGGGGGCCGTCAGCCCCAGCATTTT | CASGLVLRGGRQPQHF | TRBJ1-5 | TRBV12-5 | . | TRBD1
TGTGCCAGCAGCGTAGGCGGGACTCTGCCACAAATGCAGTTCTTC | CASSVGGTLPQMQFF | TRBJ2-1 | TRBV9 | . | .
TGTGCCAGCAGCTTAGTAGTGACAGCCCCCGATAGCAATCAGCCCCAGCATTTT | CASSLVVTAPDSNQPQHF | TRBJ1-5 | TRBV7-8 | . | .
TGCGCCAGCAGCCAAACGGGACAGGAAGAGACCCAGTACTTC | CASSQTGQEETQYF | TRBJ2-5 | TRBV4-1 | . | TRBD1
TGTGCCAGTAGCCAACCACGAAGGGATTCCTACAATGAGCAGTTCTTC | CASSQPRRDSYNEQFF | TRBJ2-1 | TRBV14 | . | .
TGCAGTGCTAGCGGGGTAGCCAAAAACATTCAGTACTTC | CSASGVAKNIQYF | TRBJ2-4 | TRBV20-1 | . | .
TGTGCCATCAGTTCAGCGGGAACGAACACCGGGGAGCTGTTTTTT | CAISSAGTNTGELFF | TRBJ2-2 | TRBV10-3 | . | TRBD2
TGTGCCAGCGCAGACTCGCTGACGGAGACCCAGTACTTC | CASADSLTETQYF | TRBJ2-5 | TRBV2 | . | .
TGTGCCAGCAGCTCAACGGTTGGGGGAATAGCCAAAAACATTCAGTACTTC | CASSSTVGGIAKNIQYF | TRBJ2-4 | TRBV7-2 | . | .
TGCGCCAGCAGCCAGGACAGCTCTGGAAACACCATATATTTT | CASSQDSSGNTIYF | TRBJ1-3 | TRBV5-1 | few | .
TGTGCCAGCAGCGTCAGCGGGACAGCTTTCGCTGAGCAGTTCTTC | CASSVSGTAFAEQFF | TRBJ2-1 | TRBV6-5 | . | .
TGTGCCAGCAGCTTAGAGGGGTTTGGCCCACAAGAGACCCAGTACTTC | CASSLEGFGPQETQYF | TRBJ2-5 | TRBV7-2 | . | .
TGCAGCGTTGTACTTGCTACGCGGGCGCAGTTCTTC | CSVVLATRAQFF | TRBJ2-1 | TRBV29-1 | . | .
TGTGCCAGCAGCCAAGACAGCGAAGAGACCCAGTACTTC | CASSQDSEETQYF | TRBJ2-5 | TRBV7-9 | . | .
TGCAGTGCTAGAGAATCAAGGACAGGCACAGATACGCAGTATTTT | CSARESRTGTDTQYF | TRBJ2-3 | TRBV20-1 | . | .
TGCGCCAGCAGCCGAGACACCACCTCTGGAAACACCATATATTTT | CASSRDTTSGNTIYF | TRBJ1-3 | TRBV5-1 | . | .
TGCAGTGCCATCACCGACAGGGGGGACTCACCCCTCCACTTT | CSAITDRGDSPLHF | TRBJ1-6 | TRBV20-1 | . | TRBD1
TGTGCCAGCAGTTACCCCTACAATGAGCAGTTCTTC | CASSYPYNEQFF | TRBJ2-1 | TRBV12-3/TRBV12-4 | . | .
TGTGCCAGCAGCCGACTAGCCGAAGAGACCCAGTACTTC | CASSRLAEETQYF | TRBJ2-5 | TRBV7-3 | . | TRBD2
TGTGCCAGCAGCTTAGGCCGGGACAGGGAAGGCTACACCTTC | CASSLGRDREGYTF | TRBJ1-2 | TRBV7-9 | . | TRBD1
TGTGCCAGCAGCTTATTTGGGAACGCCCAAGAGACCCAGTACTTC | CASSLFGNAQETQYF | TRBJ2-5 | TRBV7-8 | few | .
TGTGCCAGCAGCTTAGGTACCGGCTACAATTACAATGAGCAGTTCTTC | CASSLGTGYNYNEQFF | TRBJ2-1 | TRBV7-6 | . | .
TGTGCCAGCGGGTGGGCGGGGGTAGAAGCTTTCTTT | CASGWAGVEAFF | TRBJ1-1 | TRBV7-2 | . | .
TGTGCCAGCAGCCTCTGGCGGCACGAGCAGTACTTC | CASSLWRHEQYF | TRBJ2-7 | TRBV11-2 | once | .
TGTGCCAGCAGCCCAAGAATGGGGCTCACCGGGGAGCTGTTTTTT | CASSPRMGLTGELFF | TRBJ2-2 | TRBV7-3 | . | .
TGTGCCAGCAGCTCTGGGACTACCTGGTTCACGCAGTATTTT | CASSSGTTWFTQYF | TRBJ2-3 | TRBV11-2 | few | TRBD2
TGCAGTGATAGAGACGACCAGCGGGGGTGGTACTTC | CSDRDDQRGWYF | TRBJ2-5 | TRBV20-1 | . | TRBD2
TGTGCCAGCAGTGATGGGGGGGCTAATTCACCCCTCCACTTT | CASSDGGANSPLHF | TRBJ1-6 | TRBV6-4 | few | .
TGTGCCAGCAGCCAAGGGTCGGTTTACGGCCTCGGGGGCTACACCTTC | CASSQGSVYGLGGYTF | TRBJ1-2 | TRBV3-1 | . | .
TGCGCCAGCAGCGTGGACAGGGAGGAACCTGAAGCTTTCTTT | CASSVDREEPEAFF | TRBJ1-1 | TRBV5-1 | . | TRBD1
TGTGCCAGCAGTATGCATCATGGGAATCGAAATGAGCAGTTCTTC | CASSMHHGNRNEQFF | TRBJ2-1 | TRBV12-3/TRBV12-4 | . | .
TGCGCCAGCAGCGTGACTAGTTCACAGACCCAGTACTTC | CASSVTSSQTQYF | TRBJ2-5 | TRBV5-1 | . | .
TGTGCCAGCAGCCAAGGAGAGCGGGGGGGCTACCAAGAGACCCAGTACTTC | CASSQGERGGYQETQYF | TRBJ2-5 | TRBV3-1 | . | TRBD2
TGTGCCAGCAGCTGGGGGGACAGGGGTCTCACTGAAGCTTTCTTT | CASSWGDRGLTEAFF | TRBJ1-1 | TRBV7-2 | . | TRBD1
TGTGCAATCACGAAGCGGGAGGGCACAGATACGCAGTATTTT | CAITKREGTDTQYF | TRBJ2-3 | TRBV28 | . | TRBD2
TGTGCCAGCAGATCAGCCCACGCAGGGGAGCTGTTTTTT | CASRSAHAGELFF | TRBJ2-2 | TRBV12-3/TRBV12-4 | . | .
TGTGCCAGCAGCCAAGATCGTCACACAGATACGCAGTATTTT | CASSQDRHTDTQYF | TRBJ2-3 | TRBV4-2 | few | .
TGCGCCAGCAGCAGAGGACAGGCCCTTAACGAGCAGTACTTC | CASSRGQALNEQYF | TRBJ2-7 | TRBV5-1 | . | TRBD1
TGCAGCATCGGGGCGTGGAGATCTAACTATGGCTACACCTTC | CSIGAWRSNYGYTF | TRBJ1-2 | TRBV29-1 | . | .
TGTGCCAGCAGCGTACGAGCTAGCCTATTTTACAATGAGCAGTTTTTC | CASSVRASLFYNEQFF | TRBJ2-1 | TRBV9 | . | .
TGTGCCAGCAGCCCCGGGACAGGGACCTACAATGAGCAGTTCTTC | CASSPGTGTYNEQFF | TRBJ2-1 | TRBV7-9 | . | TRBD1
TGTGCCAGCAGCCAAGCGGTGTCGCGGGAAAAACTGTTTTTT | CASSQAVSREKLFF | TRBJ1-4 | TRBV4-2 | . | .
TGCGCCAGCAGCACAGGACAGGGGATGAGAGACATTCAGTACTTC | CASSTGQGMRDIQYF | TRBJ2-4 | TRBV5-1 | . | TRBD1
TGTGCCAGCTCCGGTTCTGGCGCGGATACGCAGTATTTT | CASSGSGADTQYF | TRBJ2-3 | TRBV13 | . | .
TGTGCCAGCGGGACAGGGGGCTTTGAAGAGACCCAGTACTTC | CASGTGGFEETQYF | TRBJ2-5 | TRBV12-3/TRBV12-4 | few | TRBD1
TGCAGTGCAATCCTCCCTGCAGTCGGAAACACCATATATTTT | CSAILPAVGNTIYF | TRBJ1-3 | TRBV20-1 | few | .
TGCAGTGCTAGAGATCAACAGACTAGCAATCAGCCCCAGCATTTT | CSARDQQTSNQPQHF | TRBJ1-5 | TRBV20-1 | . | .
TGTGCCAGCACCCGTATGGGTGGGGGTTCGGATACGCAGTATTTT | CASTRMGGGSDTQYF | TRBJ2-3 | TRBV6-1 | few | .
TGTGCCAGCAGCCCCCGCCGGGACCCTCAAGAGACCCAGTACTTC | CASSPRRDPQETQYF | TRBJ2-5 | TRBV7-2 | . | .